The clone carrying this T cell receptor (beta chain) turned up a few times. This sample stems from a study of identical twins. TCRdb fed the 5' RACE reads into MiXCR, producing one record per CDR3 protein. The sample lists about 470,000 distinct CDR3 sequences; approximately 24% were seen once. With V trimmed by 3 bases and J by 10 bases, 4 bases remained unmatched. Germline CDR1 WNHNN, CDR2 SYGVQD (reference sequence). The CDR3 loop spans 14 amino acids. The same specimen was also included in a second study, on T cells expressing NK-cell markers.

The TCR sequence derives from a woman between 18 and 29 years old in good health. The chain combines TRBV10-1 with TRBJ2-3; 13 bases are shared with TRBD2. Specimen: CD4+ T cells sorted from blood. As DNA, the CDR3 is TGCGCCAGCAGTGAAACCGGACTAGCGGGAGCGCAGTATTTT. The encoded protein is CASSETGLAGAQYF.